A selection of T cell receptor beta chains follows, all from one sample in a study of blood T cell repertoires in COVID-19. Data came from immunoSEQ multiplex PCR; TCRdb stores just in-frame clones and leaves some out. This repertoire shows roughly 50,000 clones, about 83% found once; its top ten account for roughly 2.1%. Sequencing was done on a sample of peripheral blood. These receptors all stem from a woman in her fifties or sixties with acute or convalescent COVID-19. The CDR3 runs from the conserved cysteine through the conserved F or W. D genes are given only for firm matches. Some rows mark clone size as missing; the rest say once, few, many or name a class of expanded clone.

clone size: -; D gene: -; J gene: TRBJ1-1; V gene: TRBV2; CDR3 DNA: TGTGCCAGCAGTGAAGCCTACGTCAGCAGCGGAGCTTTCTTT; CDR3 protein: CASSEAYVSSGAFF
clone size: -; D gene: TRBD1; J gene: TRBJ2-5; V gene: TRBV30; CDR3 DNA: TGTGCCTGGAGTATGCCTAGGACAGGGGGAGAGACCCAGTACTTC; CDR3 protein: CAWSMPRTGGETQYF
clone size: -; D gene: -; J gene: TRBJ2-7; V gene: TRBV7-8; CDR3 DNA: TGTGCCAGCAGCTTTCGGGGGACAGACTCCTACGAGCAGTACTTC; CDR3 protein: CASSFRGTDSYEQYF
clone size: -; D gene: -; J gene: TRBJ1-5; V gene: TRBV5-6; CDR3 DNA: TGTGCCAGCAGCTTGGCAATCGGTCAGCCCCAGCATTTT; CDR3 protein: CASSLAIGQPQHF
clone size: -; D gene: -; J gene: TRBJ2-7; V gene: TRBV13; CDR3 DNA: TGTGCCAGCAGCAAAAAGTTGGGGCCCTACGAGCAGTACTTC; CDR3 protein: CASSKKLGPYEQYF
clone size: -; D gene: -; J gene: TRBJ1-5; V gene: TRBV7-8; CDR3 DNA: TGTGCCAGCAGCTTAGCGCTCAGGGGAGATCAGCCCCAGCATTTT; CDR3 protein: CASSLALRGDQPQHF
clone size: -; D gene: -; J gene: TRBJ2-1; V gene: TRBV6-1; CDR3 DNA: TGTGCCAGCAGTGAAGGGCAGGGATCCTACAATGAGCAGTTCTTC; CDR3 protein: CASSEGQGSYNEQFF
clone size: -; D gene: -; J gene: TRBJ1-1; V gene: TRBV27; CDR3 DNA: TGTGCCAGCAGGCCGACAGCAATGAACACTGAAGCTTTCTTT; CDR3 protein: CASRPTAMNTEAFF
clone size: -; D gene: TRBD2; J gene: TRBJ2-5; V gene: TRBV3-1/TRBV3-2; CDR3 DNA: TGTGCCAGCAGTCCACTAGCGGACCAAGAGACCCAGTACTTC; CDR3 protein: CASSPLADQETQYF
clone size: -; D gene: -; J gene: TRBJ2-3; V gene: TRBV6-6; CDR3 DNA: TGTGCCAGCAGTTCCCGAGCTAGCCAGGGCACAGATACGCAGTATTTT; CDR3 protein: CASSSRASQGTDTQYF
clone size: few; D gene: -; J gene: TRBJ1-2; V gene: TRBV5-1; CDR3 DNA: TGCGCCAGCAGCCTGGGACCCGAGGGTGGCTACACCTTC; CDR3 protein: CASSLGPEGGYTF
clone size: -; D gene: -; J gene: TRBJ1-4; V gene: TRBV30; CDR3 DNA: TGTGCCTGGAGTGTACTAGGAGGAGGGAATGAAAAACTGTTTTTT; CDR3 protein: CAWSVLGGGNEKLFF
clone size: -; D gene: -; J gene: TRBJ1-5; V gene: TRBV19; CDR3 DNA: TGTGCCAGTGCCGGGGAGGGGCAGTGGAGTAATAGCAATCAGCCCCAGCATTTT; CDR3 protein: CASAGEGQWSNSNQPQHF
clone size: few; D gene: -; J gene: TRBJ1-2; V gene: TRBV3-1/TRBV3-2; CDR3 DNA: TGTGCCAGCAGCCCCGAGAGGGCCTATGGCTACACCTTC; CDR3 protein: CASSPERAYGYTF
clone size: -; D gene: -; J gene: TRBJ2-3; V gene: TRBV18; CDR3 DNA: TGTGCCAGCTCACCATTCGGCGGGAGCACAGATACGCAGTATTTT; CDR3 protein: CASSPFGGSTDTQYF
clone size: -; D gene: -; J gene: TRBJ1-1; V gene: TRBV6-5; CDR3 DNA: TGTGCCACCATCCTTGACGGGATGAACACTGAAGCTTTCTTT; CDR3 protein: CATILDGMNTEAFF
clone size: -; D gene: TRBD2; J gene: TRBJ2-5; V gene: TRBV28; CDR3 DNA: TGTGCCAGCACCGCCGGGAGGGAGACCCAGTACTTC; CDR3 protein: CASTAGRETQYF
clone size: -; D gene: TRBD1; J gene: TRBJ1-3; V gene: TRBV5-1; CDR3 DNA: TGCGCCAGCAGCGCCGGACAGGGATACGGAAACACCATATATTTT; CDR3 protein: CASSAGQGYGNTIYF
clone size: -; D gene: -; J gene: TRBJ1-2; V gene: TRBV5-4; CDR3 DNA: TGTGCCAGCAGCCTTCCACAGGGCAACTATGGCTACACCTTC; CDR3 protein: CASSLPQGNYGYTF
clone size: -; D gene: -; J gene: TRBJ1-2; V gene: TRBV6-5; CDR3 DNA: TGTGCCAGCAAGGCCCGAGGCAGGGTCTATGGCTACACCTTC; CDR3 protein: CASKARGRVYGYTF
clone size: -; D gene: -; J gene: TRBJ1-1; V gene: TRBV30; CDR3 DNA: TGTGCCTGGAGTTCACAGGGAACGACTGAAGCTTTCTTT; CDR3 protein: CAWSSQGTTEAFF
clone size: -; D gene: TRBD2; J gene: TRBJ2-1; V gene: TRBV7-3; CDR3 DNA: TGTGCCAGCAGCGAATTCAATCGACTAGCGGGAAGGGGGCGCAATGAGCAGTTCTTC; CDR3 protein: CASSEFNRLAGRGRNEQFF
clone size: -; D gene: -; J gene: TRBJ2-6; V gene: TRBV10-2; CDR3 DNA: TGCGCCAGCACAACGAGATTAGACGGGTACTCTGGGGCCAACGTCCTGACTTTC; CDR3 protein: CASTTRLDGYSGANVLTF
clone size: once; D gene: -; J gene: TRBJ2-1; V gene: TRBV27; CDR3 DNA: TGTGCCAGCAGTTTATTTCCGGTCTACAATGAGCAGTTCTTC; CDR3 protein: CASSLFPVYNEQFF
clone size: -; D gene: TRBD1; J gene: TRBJ1-2; V gene: TRBV5-6; CDR3 DNA: TGTGCCAGCAGCTTGGTATCCGGGACAGGTTTTCACTATGGCTACACCTTC; CDR3 protein: CASSLVSGTGFHYGYTF